The present entry profiles one T cell receptor (beta chain) with its context. There is no known antigen for this receptor. This sample stems from a study of CXCR3-negative and CXCR3-positive naive CD8 T cells (dated by TCRdb to about 2019). As for the study more broadly: In total, around 140 million TRB reads were obtained, corresponding to roughly 1.5 +/- 0.3 million reads per library. Diversity and physicochemical repertoire analyses were performed on 11 donors pooled from two independent experiments. Naive subsets from 5 or 6 donors and memory cells from 3 donors were included in the TRBV-TRBJ cluster analysis.

The CDR3, cysteine through phenylalanine, is 13 amino acids long. No DNA is listed. These reads were obtained on a NextSeq 550. The Human TCR Profiling Kit (MiLaboratory) was used to prepare UMI-labeled 5' RACE TRB cDNA libraries. cDNA synthesis used the entire amount of extracted RNA, and PCR amplification then used the entire amount of cDNA produced. Libraries were prepared in parallel with an identical number of PCR cycles. In the original analysis: With a minimum of two reads required per UMI, MIGEC and MiXCR pulled out about 54,000 +/- 9,700 unique UMI-labeled TRB cDNA molecules from each library. An average of approximately 40,000 +/- 10,000 functional in-frame TRB CDR3 nucleotide clonotypes without stop codons was found per library. After downsampling to 5000 UMI-labeled TRB molecules per sample, diversity metrics, including normalized Shannon-Wiener and Chao1, were computed in VDJtools. For the central five CDR3 residues, VDJtools calculated physicochemical properties weighted by clonotype size, namely interaction energy, strength, volume and Kidera factor 4. The reads underwent TCRdb reprocessing, giving one record for each CDR3 protein sequence and no DNA. It is TCRdb's table, rather than the study itself, that gives the V and J calls and clone size. The sample's table lists a count of approximately 66,000 distinct CDR3 sequences. The ten largest account for about 1.5% of the sample.

Points the paper makes about the study in general: Comparably high repertoire diversity was found in both naive subsets, whereas much lower repertoire diversity was found in memory CD8+ T cells. Within the same donor, TRBV-TRBJ usage looked similar between naive CXCR3-negative and CXCR3-positive cells, but memory cells had distinct patterns. Because surface CD5, which has been linked to self-reactivity in mice, was comparable between naive subsets, TCR interaction strength was also inferred from TRB CDR3 physicochemical properties. Compared with CXCR3-negative naive cells, CXCR3-positive naive cells had TRB CDR3s with higher hydrophobicity (lower Kidera factor 4), lower energy, and higher strength and volume indices. Freshly isolated PBMCs were used for most assays because CXCR3 expression partially decreased after cryopreservation.

Each CD8+ T cell subset was flow-sorted in triplicate, and some 300,000 cells per subset were placed directly into RLT lysis buffer. To keep memory contaminants out, a stringent definition of naive CD8+ T cells was applied: CD45RO-CCR7+CD27+CD95-. Peripheral blood mononuclear cells were isolated from buffy coats using standard density gradient centrifugation. A FACSAria III was used to flow-sort naive CD8+ T cells into CXCR3-negative and CXCR3-positive populations. An RNeasy Mini Kit was used to extract total RNA from the sorted cells. The chain uses TRBV12-3 or TRBV12-4 and TRBJ1-1. The receptor was derived from a human donor in good health. Some clones in this sample may be carry-over from other donors' samples. Source material: naive CXCR3- CD8+ T cells from blood. Sample cell subset or site, as interpreted from the label and publication: CD45RO-CCR7+CD27+CD95- naive CD8+ T cells lacking CXCR3 (TNR3-). The encoded CDR3 is CASTLNPNTEAFF.